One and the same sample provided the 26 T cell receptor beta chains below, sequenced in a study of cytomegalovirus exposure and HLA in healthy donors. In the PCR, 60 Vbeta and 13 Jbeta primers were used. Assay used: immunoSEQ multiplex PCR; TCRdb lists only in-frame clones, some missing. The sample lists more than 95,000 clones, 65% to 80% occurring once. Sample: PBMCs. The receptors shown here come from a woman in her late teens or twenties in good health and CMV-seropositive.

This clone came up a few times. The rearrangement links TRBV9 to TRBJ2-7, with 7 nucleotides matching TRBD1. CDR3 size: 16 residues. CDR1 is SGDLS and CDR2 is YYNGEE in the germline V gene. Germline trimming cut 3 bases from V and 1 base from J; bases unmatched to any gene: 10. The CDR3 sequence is CASSALPGTVSYEQYF. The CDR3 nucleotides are TGTGCCAGCAGCGCACTACCCGGGACAGTGTCCTACGAGCAGTACTTC.

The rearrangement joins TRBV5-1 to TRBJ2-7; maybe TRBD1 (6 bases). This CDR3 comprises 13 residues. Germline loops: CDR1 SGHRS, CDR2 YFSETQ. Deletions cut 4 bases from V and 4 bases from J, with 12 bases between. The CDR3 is CASSLQGRYEQYF. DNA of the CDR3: TGCGCCAGCAGCCTTCAGGGGAGATACGAGCAGTACTTC.

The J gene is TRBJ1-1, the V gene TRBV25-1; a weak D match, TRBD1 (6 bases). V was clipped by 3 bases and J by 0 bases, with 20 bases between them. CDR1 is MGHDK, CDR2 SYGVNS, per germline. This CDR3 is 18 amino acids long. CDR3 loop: CASSEFTGRTDMNTEAFF. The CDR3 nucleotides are TGTGCCAGCAGTGAGTTTACAGGGAGAACGGACATGAACACTGAAGCTTTCTTT.

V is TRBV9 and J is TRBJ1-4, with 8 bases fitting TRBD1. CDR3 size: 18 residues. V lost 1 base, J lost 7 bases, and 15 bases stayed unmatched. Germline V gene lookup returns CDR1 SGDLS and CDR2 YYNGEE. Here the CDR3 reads CASSVQGQGRTGSEKLFF. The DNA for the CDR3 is TGTGCCAGCAGCGTACAAGGACAGGGTAGAACGGGGAGTGAAAAACTGTTTTTT. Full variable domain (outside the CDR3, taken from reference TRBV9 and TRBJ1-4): DSGVTQTPKHLITATGQRVTLRCSPRSGDLSVYWYQQSLDQGLQFLIQYYNGEERAKGNILERFSAQQFPDLHSELNLSSLELGDSALYFCASSVQGQGRTGSEKLFFGSGTQLSVL.

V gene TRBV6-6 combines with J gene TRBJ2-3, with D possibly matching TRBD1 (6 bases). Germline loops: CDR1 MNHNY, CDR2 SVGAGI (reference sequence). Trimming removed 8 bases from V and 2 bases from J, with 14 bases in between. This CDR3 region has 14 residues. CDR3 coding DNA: TGTGCCAGCCTACAGGGAAAGTTCACAGATACGCAGTATTTT. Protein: CASLQGKFTDTQYF.

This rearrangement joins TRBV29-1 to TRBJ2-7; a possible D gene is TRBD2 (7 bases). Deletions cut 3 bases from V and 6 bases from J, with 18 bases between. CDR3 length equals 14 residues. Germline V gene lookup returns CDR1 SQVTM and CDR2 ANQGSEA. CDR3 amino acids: CSVDWAGEGIEQYF. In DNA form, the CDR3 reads TGCAGCGTTGATTGGGCAGGGGAGGGCATCGAGCAGTACTTC.

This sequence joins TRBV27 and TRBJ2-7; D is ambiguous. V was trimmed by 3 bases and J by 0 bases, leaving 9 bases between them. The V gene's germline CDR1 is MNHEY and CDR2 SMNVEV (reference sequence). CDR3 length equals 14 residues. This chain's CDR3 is CASSFLMSSYEQYF. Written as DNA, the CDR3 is TGTGCCAGCAGTTTCCTCATGAGCTCCTACGAGCAGTACTTC.

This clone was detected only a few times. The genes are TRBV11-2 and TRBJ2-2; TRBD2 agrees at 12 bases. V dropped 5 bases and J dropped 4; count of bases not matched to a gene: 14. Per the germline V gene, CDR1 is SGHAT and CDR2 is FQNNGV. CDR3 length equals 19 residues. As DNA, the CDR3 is TGTGCCAGCAGCACCCGACTAGCGGGGGAACTCCTCGGCACCGGGGAGCTGTTTTTT. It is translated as CASSTRLAGELLGTGELFF.

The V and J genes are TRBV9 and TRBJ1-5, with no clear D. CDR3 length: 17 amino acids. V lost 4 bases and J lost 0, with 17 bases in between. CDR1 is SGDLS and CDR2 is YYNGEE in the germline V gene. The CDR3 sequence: CASSPAPGVNSNQPQHF. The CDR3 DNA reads TGTGCCAGCAGCCCAGCCCCCGGGGTGAATAGCAATCAGCCCCAGCATTTT.

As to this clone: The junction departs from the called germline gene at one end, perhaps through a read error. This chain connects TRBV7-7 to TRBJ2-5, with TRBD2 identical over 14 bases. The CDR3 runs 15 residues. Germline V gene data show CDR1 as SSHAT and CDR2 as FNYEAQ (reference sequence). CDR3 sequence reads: CASSSTSGGGETQYF. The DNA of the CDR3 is TGTGCTAGCAGCTCGACTAGCGGGGGGGGCGAGACCCAGTACTTC.

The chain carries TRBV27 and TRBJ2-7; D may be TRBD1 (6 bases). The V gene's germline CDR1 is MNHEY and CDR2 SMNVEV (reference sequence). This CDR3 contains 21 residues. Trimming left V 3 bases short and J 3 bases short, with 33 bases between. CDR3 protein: CASSFRGAGAKRSSGFYEQYF. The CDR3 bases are TGTGCCAGCAGTTTTAGGGGAGCAGGGGCTAAAAGGAGTTCGGGATTCTACGAGCAGTACTTC.

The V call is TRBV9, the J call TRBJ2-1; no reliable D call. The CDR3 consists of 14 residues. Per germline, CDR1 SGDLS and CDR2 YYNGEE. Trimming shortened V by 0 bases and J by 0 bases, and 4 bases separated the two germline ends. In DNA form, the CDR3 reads TGTGCCAGCAGCGTAGCGTACTCCTACAATGAGCAGTTCTTC. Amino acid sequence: CASSVAYSYNEQFF. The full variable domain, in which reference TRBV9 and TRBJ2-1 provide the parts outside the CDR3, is DSGVTQTPKHLITATGQRVTLRCSPRSGDLSVYWYQQSLDQGLQFLIQYYNGEERAKGNILERFSAQQFPDLHSELNLSSLELGDSALYFCASSVAYSYNEQFFGPGTRLTVL.

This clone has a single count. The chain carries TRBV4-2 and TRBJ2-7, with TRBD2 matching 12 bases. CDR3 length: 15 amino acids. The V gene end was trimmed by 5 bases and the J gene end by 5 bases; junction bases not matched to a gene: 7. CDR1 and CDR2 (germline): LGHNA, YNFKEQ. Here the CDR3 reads CASSRRTSGNNEQYF. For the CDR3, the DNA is TGTGCCAGCAGCAGAAGGACTAGCGGGAACAACGAGCAGTACTTC.

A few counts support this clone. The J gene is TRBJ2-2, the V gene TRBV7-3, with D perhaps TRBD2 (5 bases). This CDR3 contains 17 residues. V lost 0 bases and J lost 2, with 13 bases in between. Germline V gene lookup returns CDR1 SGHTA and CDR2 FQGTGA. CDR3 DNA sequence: TGTGCCAGCAGCTTAACCCCTGGTCTAGCTAACACCGGGGAGCTGTTTTTT. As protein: CASSLTPGLANTGELFF.

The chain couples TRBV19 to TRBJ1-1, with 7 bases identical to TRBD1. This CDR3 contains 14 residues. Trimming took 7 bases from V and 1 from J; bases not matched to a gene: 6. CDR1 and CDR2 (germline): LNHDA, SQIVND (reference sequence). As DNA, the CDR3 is TGTGCCAGTACTACCGACAGGGCGAACACTGAAGCTTTCTTT. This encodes CASTTDRANTEAFF.

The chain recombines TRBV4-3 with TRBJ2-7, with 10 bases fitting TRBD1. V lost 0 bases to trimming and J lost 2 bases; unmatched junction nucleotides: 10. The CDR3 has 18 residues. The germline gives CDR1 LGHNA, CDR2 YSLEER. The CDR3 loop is CASSQDRTGGDNPYEQYF. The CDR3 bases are TGCGCCAGCAGCCAAGATAGGACAGGGGGGGACAACCCCTACGAGCAGTACTTC.

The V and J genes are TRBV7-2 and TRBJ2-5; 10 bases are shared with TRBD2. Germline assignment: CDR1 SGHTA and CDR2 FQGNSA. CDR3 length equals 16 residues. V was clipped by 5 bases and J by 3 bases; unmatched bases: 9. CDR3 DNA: TGTGCCAGCAGCCGGCAAGGGACTAGCGTTAAAGAGACCCAGTACTTC. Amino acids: CASSRQGTSVKETQYF.

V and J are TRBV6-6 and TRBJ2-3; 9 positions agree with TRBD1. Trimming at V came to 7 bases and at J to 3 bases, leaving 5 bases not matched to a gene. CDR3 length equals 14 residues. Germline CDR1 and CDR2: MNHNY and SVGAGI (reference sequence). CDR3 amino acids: CASIHRGLTDTQYF. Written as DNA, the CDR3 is TGTGCCAGCATCCACAGGGGGCTGACAGATACGCAGTATTTT.

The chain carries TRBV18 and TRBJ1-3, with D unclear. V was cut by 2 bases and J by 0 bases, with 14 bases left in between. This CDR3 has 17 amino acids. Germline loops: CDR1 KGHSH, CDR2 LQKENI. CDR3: CASSPYSAEISGNTIYF. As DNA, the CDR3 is TGTGCCAGCTCACCATATTCAGCGGAAATCTCTGGAAACACCATATATTTT.

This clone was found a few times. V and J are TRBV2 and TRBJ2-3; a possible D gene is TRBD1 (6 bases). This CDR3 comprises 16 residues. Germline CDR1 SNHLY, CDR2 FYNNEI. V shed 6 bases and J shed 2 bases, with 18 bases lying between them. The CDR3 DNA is TGTGCCAGCAGGGCTTCAGGGGTTTGGGTCACAGATACGCAGTATTTT. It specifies CASRASGVWVTDTQYF.

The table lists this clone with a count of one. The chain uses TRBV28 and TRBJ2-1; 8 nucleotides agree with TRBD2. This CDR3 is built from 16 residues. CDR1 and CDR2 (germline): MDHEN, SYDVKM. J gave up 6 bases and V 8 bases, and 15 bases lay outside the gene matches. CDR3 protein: CASRSQGLVYSNEQFF. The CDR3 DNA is TGTGCCAGCCGGTCCCAGGGACTAGTTTATTCCAATGAGCAGTTCTTC.

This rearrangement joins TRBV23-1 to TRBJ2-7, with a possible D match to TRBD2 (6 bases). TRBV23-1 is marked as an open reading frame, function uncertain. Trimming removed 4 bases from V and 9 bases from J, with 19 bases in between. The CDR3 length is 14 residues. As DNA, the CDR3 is TGCGCCAGCAGTCCCCGCCCGGGAGTTTTCTGGCAGTACTTC. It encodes CASSPRPGVFWQYF.

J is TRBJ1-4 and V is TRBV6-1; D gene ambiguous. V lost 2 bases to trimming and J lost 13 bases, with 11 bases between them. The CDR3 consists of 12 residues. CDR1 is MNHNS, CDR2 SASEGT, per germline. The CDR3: CASSELGRTLFF. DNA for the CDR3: TGTGCCAGCAGTGAATTGGGGAGGACACTGTTTTTT.

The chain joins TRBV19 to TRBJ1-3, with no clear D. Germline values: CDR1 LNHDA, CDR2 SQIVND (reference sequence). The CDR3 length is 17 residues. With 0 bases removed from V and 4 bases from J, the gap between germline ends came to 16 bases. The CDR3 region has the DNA TGTGCCAGTAGTATAGATGCGCGGATCAGTCTCGGAAACACCATATATTTT. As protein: CASSIDARISLGNTIYF.

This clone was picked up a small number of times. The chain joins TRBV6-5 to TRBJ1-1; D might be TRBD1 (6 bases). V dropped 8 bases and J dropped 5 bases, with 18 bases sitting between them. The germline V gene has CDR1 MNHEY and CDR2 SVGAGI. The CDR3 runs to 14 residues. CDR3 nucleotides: TGTGCCAGCCTACGGGGGGCCGCGGGGACTGAAGCTTTCTTT. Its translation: CASLRGAAGTEAFF.

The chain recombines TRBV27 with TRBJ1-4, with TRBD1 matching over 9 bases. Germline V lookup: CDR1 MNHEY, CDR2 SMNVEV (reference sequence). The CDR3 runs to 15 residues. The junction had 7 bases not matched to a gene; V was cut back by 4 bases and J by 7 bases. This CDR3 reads CASSSTGGWREKLFF. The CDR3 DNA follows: TGTGCCAGCAGTTCGACAGGGGGTTGGCGTGAAAAACTGTTTTTT.